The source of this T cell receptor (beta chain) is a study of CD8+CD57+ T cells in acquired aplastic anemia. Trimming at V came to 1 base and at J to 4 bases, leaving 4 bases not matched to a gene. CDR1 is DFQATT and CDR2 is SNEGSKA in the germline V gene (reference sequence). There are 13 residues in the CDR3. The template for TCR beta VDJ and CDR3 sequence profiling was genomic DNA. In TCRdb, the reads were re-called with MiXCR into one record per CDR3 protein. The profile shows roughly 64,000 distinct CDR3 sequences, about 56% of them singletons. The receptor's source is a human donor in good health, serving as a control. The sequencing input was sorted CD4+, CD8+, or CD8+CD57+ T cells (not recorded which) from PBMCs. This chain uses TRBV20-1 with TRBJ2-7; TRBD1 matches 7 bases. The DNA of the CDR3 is TGCAGTGCTAGAGTGGACAGGAGGTACGAGCAGTACTTC. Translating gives CSARVDRRYEQYF.